Listed here are 9 T cell receptor beta chains from one sample, sequenced in a study of T cell repertoires in cytomegalovirus infection. MiXCR, run by TCRdb on the reads, gives a single entry per CDR3 protein. The sample consists of about 340,000 distinct CDR3 sequences, roughly 28% of them appearing once. Their recognized antigens are unknown. Sequencing was performed on cultured PBMCs, taken from culture after CMV antigen stimulation. The receptors shown here come from a human donor in good health (CMV status not recorded). Some clones in this sample may be carry-over from other donors' samples.

The genes are TRBV7-8 and TRBJ1-1; D is uncertain. The CDR3 has 15 residues. V gave up 1 base and J gave up 1 base, with 10 bases separating them. The germline V gene encodes CDR1 SGHVS and CDR2 FQNEAQ. The CDR3 loop reads CASSLVLDWNTEAFF. In DNA form, the CDR3 reads TGTGCCAGCAGCTTAGTCCTAGACTGGAACACTGAAGCTTTCTTT.

The genes are TRBV5-5 and TRBJ2-7; a weak D match, TRBD1 (6 bases). The CDR3 is made up of 17 amino acids. In germline, CDR1 is SGHKS, CDR2 YYEKEE (reference sequence). V was shortened by 4 bases and J by 0 bases, with 20 bases between the two germline ends. The CDR3 loop reads CASSQILSGTSSYEQYF. The CDR3 nucleotides read TGTGCCAGCAGCCAAATTCTCTCCGGGACATCCTCCTACGAGCAGTACTTC.

The V gene is TRBV24-1, the J gene TRBJ2-1; 9 bases match TRBD2. Germline V lookup: CDR1 KGHDR, CDR2 SFDVKD. CDR3 length equals 14 residues. V lost 9 bases, J lost 7 bases, and 9 bases stayed unmatched. CDR3 bases: TGTGCCACCGGGGGTCTAGCGGGAAGAAATGAGCAGTTCTTC. It is translated as CATGGLAGRNEQFF.

This chain connects TRBV12-3 or TRBV12-4 to TRBJ1-2, with 8 bases that match TRBD1. V shed 4 bases and J 3 bases; nucleotides not matched to a gene: 4. This CDR3 region has 14 residues. The CDR3: CASSSDRVYYGYTF. CDR3 DNA sequence: TGTGCCAGCAGTTCGGACAGGGTGTACTATGGCTACACCTTC.

The chain recombines TRBV3-1 with TRBJ1-5, with unresolved D. V lost 1 base to trimming and J lost 6 bases, with 7 bases between them. The germline V gene encodes CDR1 LGHDT and CDR2 YNNKEL (reference sequence). The CDR3 is made up of 13 amino acids. The CDR3 here is CASSQGWAQPQHF. CDR3 sequence (DNA): TGTGCCAGCAGCCAAGGGTGGGCTCAGCCCCAGCATTTT.

This chain joins TRBV6-5 and TRBJ2-1, with unresolved D. V gave up 10 bases and J gave up 8 bases, with 18 bases separating them. This CDR3 comprises 13 residues. Per germline, CDR1 MNHEY and CDR2 SVGAGI. The CDR3 sequence: CATFIPVGDEQFF. The CDR3 DNA follows: TGTGCCACCTTTATACCCGTAGGCGATGAGCAGTTCTTC.

This sequence joins TRBV7-8 and TRBJ2-1; D unclear. This CDR3 has 12 amino acids. The ends were cut back, 5 bases at V and 9 bases at J, with 11 bases in the middle. CDR1 is SGHVS, CDR2 FQNEAQ, per germline. The CDR3 nucleotides are TGTGCCAGCAGCCCGGGTAGTTTTGAGCAGTTCTTC. Protein: CASSPGSFEQFF.

This clonotype was picked up a small number of times. J is TRBJ1-2 and V is TRBV7-8; TRBD1 matches at 11 bases. Germline V gives CDR1 SGHVS, CDR2 FQNEAQ. The length of the CDR3 is 17 residues. The junction had 10 bases not matched to a gene; V was cut back by 3 bases and J by 4 bases. CDR3: CASSFESRTGGIYGYTF. As DNA, the CDR3 is TGTGCCAGCAGCTTCGAAAGCCGGACAGGGGGCATCTATGGCTACACCTTC.

This clonotype was seen more than once but under ten times. This chain uses TRBV7-2 with TRBJ2-7; D unresolved. CDR3 length: 12 amino acids. Trimming left V 1 base short and J 5 bases short, with 6 bases between. CDR1 and CDR2 (germline): SGHTA, FQGNSA. The CDR3 coding sequence is TGTGCCAGCAGCTTAGACAGCCACGAGCAGTACTTC. This codes for CASSLDSHEQYF.